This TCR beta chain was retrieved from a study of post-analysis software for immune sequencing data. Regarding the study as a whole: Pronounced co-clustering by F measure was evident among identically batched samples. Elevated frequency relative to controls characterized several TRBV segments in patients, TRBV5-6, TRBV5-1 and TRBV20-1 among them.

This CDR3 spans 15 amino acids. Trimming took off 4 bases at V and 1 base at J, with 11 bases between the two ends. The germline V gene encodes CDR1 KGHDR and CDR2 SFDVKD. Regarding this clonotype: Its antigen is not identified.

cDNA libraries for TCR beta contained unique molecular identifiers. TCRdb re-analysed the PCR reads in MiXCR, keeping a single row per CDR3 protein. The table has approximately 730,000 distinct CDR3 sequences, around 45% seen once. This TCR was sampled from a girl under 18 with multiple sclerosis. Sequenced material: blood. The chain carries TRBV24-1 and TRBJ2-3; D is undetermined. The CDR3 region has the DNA TGTGCCACCAGTGACCCGGACGGGTGCACAGATACGCAGTATTTT. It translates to CATSDPDGCTDTQYF.